The 10 T cell receptor beta chains given below trace back to one sample, sequenced in a study of cytomegalovirus exposure and HLA in healthy donors (dated 2017 in TCRdb). The library was obtained by the immunoSEQ multiplex PCR assay. For the multiplex PCR, a mixture combining 60 forward primers for TCR Vbeta segments and 13 reverse primers for TCR Jbeta segments was used. TCRdb carries this immuneACCESS record with in-frame sequences only. Its versions omit some clonotypes, under half of them owing to an unresolved V gene in the studies checked, with the rest unexplained. Across this sample there are over 200,000 clones, with approximately 81% seen only once. The ten top clones hold 1.3% of the sample. The specimen was PBMCs. The receptors here all came from a human donor in good health.

The chain employs TRBV5-8 and TRBJ1-2, with TRBD1 matching over 7 bases. V trimming: 1 base; J trimming: 4 bases; junction bases outside the gene matches: 10. Germline V gene sequence: CDR1 SGHTS, CDR2 YDEGEE. CDR3 length equals 16 residues. CDR3 coding DNA: TGTGCCAGCAGCTTGAGTACGGGCAGGGGGGCCTATGGCTACACCTTC. Translated: CASSLSTGRGAYGYTF.

This clone was seen only a few times. The chain has TRBV5-1 and TRBJ1-4; D gene ambiguous. The V gene's germline CDR1 is SGHRS and CDR2 YFSETQ. The CDR3 spans 14 residues. Trimming removed 3 bases at V and 0 bases at J, with 6 bases between. This CDR3 is CASSSTSTNEKLFF. In DNA form, the CDR3 reads TGCGCCAGCAGCTCGACATCAACTAATGAAAAACTGTTTTTT.

This clone has just a few counts. The rearrangement joins TRBV2 to TRBJ1-2; TRBD1 aligns across 9 bases. V trimming: 7 bases; J trimming: 0 bases; junction bases outside the gene matches: 6. This CDR3 contains 15 residues. CDR1 and CDR2 from the germline V gene are SNHLY and FYNNEI. The CDR3 loop is CASKRQGGSNYGYTF. DNA of the CDR3: TGTGCCAGCAAGAGACAGGGGGGTTCTAACTATGGCTACACCTTC.

The gene calls are TRBV6-5 and TRBJ2-7, with D possibly being TRBD1 (5 bases). The V end was cut by 7 bases, the J end by 2 bases, with 12 bases between. The CDR3 runs to 13 residues. The V gene's germline CDR1 is MNHEY and CDR2 SVGAGI. CDR3 in amino acids: CASKAGLTYEQYF. The CDR3 DNA reads TGTGCCAGCAAGGCAGGGCTGACCTACGAGCAGTACTTC.

The genes are TRBV7-9 and TRBJ1-1, with D possibly TRBD1 on 5 matching bases. V dropped 6 bases and J dropped 7 bases, with 18 bases sitting between them. Germline CDR1 is SEHNR and CDR2 is FQNEAQ (reference sequence). The CDR3 has 14 residues. The CDR3 region is CASSLTRGRSEAFF. In nucleotides, the CDR3 is TGTGCCAGCAGTCTCACGCGGGGGAGGAGTGAAGCTTTCTTT.

The gene calls are TRBV30 and TRBJ2-5; TRBD1 might be the D (6 bases). Germline V gene sequence: CDR1 GTSNPN, CDR2 SVGIG (reference sequence). Trimming pared 2 bases from V and 4 bases from J, leaving 11 bases between. The CDR3 has 13 amino acids. The CDR3 nucleotides are TGTGCCTGGAGTCTCCACAGGGTAGAGACCCAGTACTTC. Protein sequence: CAWSLHRVETQYF.

The CDR3 loop is CASSSRDLAGGFEQFF. The DNA of the CDR3 is TGTGCCAGCAGTTCCCGGGACCTAGCGGGAGGTTTTGAGCAGTTCTTC. V is TRBV28 and J is TRBJ2-1, with 11 bases matching TRBD2. The CDR3 is 16 amino acids. V was clipped by 4 bases and J by 9 bases; unmatched bases: 11. The germline gives CDR1 MDHEN, CDR2 SYDVKM.

The chain carries TRBV4-3 and TRBJ1-1, with D possibly matching TRBD1 (5 bases). V gave up 3 bases and J gave up 0 bases, with 8 bases separating them. The length of the CDR3 is 14 residues. Germline V gives CDR1 LGHNA, CDR2 YSLEER. The CDR3 is CASSQGLMNTEAFF. Here the CDR3 DNA reads TGCGCCAGCAGCCAGGGACTTATGAACACTGAAGCTTTCTTT.

This chain joins TRBV5-1 and TRBJ2-5; 7 bases are a match to TRBD2. CDR3 length: 15 amino acids. With V trimmed by 9 bases and J by 2 bases, 13 bases remained unmatched. The germline V gene has CDR1 SGHRS and CDR2 YFSETQ. For the CDR3, the DNA is TGCGCCACCGCTGAAAGCGGGAAACGGCAAGAGACCCAGTACTTC. This translates into CATAESGKRQETQYF.

The chain links TRBV4-1 to TRBJ1-3, with D perhaps matching TRBD1 (5 bases). The V end lost 5 bases, the J end lost 3 bases, and 26 bases lay between the germline ends. CDR3 size: 19 residues. CDR1 is MGHRA, CDR2 YSYEKL, per germline. The CDR3 bases are TGCGCCAGCAGCAGAGCAGGGAGGAAAGGGAAGGATAATGGAAACACCATATATTTT. Encoded protein: CASSRAGRKGKDNGNTIYF.